These 25 T cell receptor beta chains share one sample of origin, sequenced in a study of identical twins. TCRdb independently ran MiXCR on the 5' RACE reads; one entry per CDR3 protein. The sample has around 960,000 distinct CDR3 sequences; approximately 13% are singletons. The sample was also linked to a second study, of yellow fever vaccine responses in identical twins.

The sequencing input was PBMCs. These receptors were collected from a woman under 30 in good health.

This clonotype occurred a few times. The V and J genes are TRBV28 and TRBJ2-3, with 10 bases matching TRBD1. Unmatched junction bases numbered 8, after V lost 5 bases and J lost 3 bases. This CDR3 is built from 16 residues. From germline, CDR1 is MDHEN and CDR2 SYDVKM. DNA of the CDR3: TGTGCCAGCAGTCTATCCGGGACAGGGGTAACAGATACGCAGTATTTT. This sequence encodes CASSLSGTGVTDTQYF.

This clonotype was seen a few times. The V call is TRBV2, the J call TRBJ2-1, with 8 bases identical to TRBD1. The CDR3 sequence is 14 residues long. The germline V gene encodes CDR1 SNHLY and CDR2 FYNNEI. The trim removed 7 bases at V and 4 bases at J, leaving 6 bases unmatched. As DNA, the CDR3 is TGTGCCAGCAAATGGGACAGGTCTTACAATGAGCAGTTCTTC. Translated: CASKWDRSYNEQFF.

There are a few counts of this clonotype. The chain joins TRBV3-1 to TRBJ2-1; unclear D gene. The V end was cut by 0 bases, the J end by 8 bases, with 11 bases between. This CDR3 is 14 amino acids long. Germline lookup yields CDR1 LGHDT and CDR2 YNNKEL (reference sequence). In nucleotides, the CDR3 is TGTGCCAGCAGCCAAGATCTCGTTCTGGATGAGCAGTTCTTC. Its translation: CASSQDLVLDEQFF.

This clonotype has a count of ten or more. This chain joins TRBV28 and TRBJ2-7; TRBD1 might be the D (6 bases). V lost 7 bases and J 5 bases, leaving 21 bases between the germline ends. CDR1 MDHEN and CDR2 SYDVKM come from the germline V gene. The CDR3 extends over 15 amino acids. The CDR3 loop is CASNHVVQGKDEQYF. The DNA of the CDR3 is TGTGCCAGCAACCACGTGGTGCAGGGGAAGGACGAGCAGTACTTC. Together with reference TRBV28 and TRBJ2-7, the CDR3 gives the full variable domain: DVKVTQSSRYLVKRTGEKVFLECVQDMDHENMFWYRQDPGLGLRLIYFSYDVKMKEKGDIPEGYSVSREKKERFSLILESASTNQTSMYLCASNHVVQGKDEQYFGPGTRLTVT.

This clonotype occurred many times. This rearrangement joins TRBV7-8 to TRBJ1-1; no reliable D call. Germline loops: CDR1 SGHVS, CDR2 FQNEAQ. V shed 5 bases and J shed 5 bases, with 15 bases lying between them. This CDR3 has 14 residues. CDR3 sequence (DNA): TGTGCCAGCAGCCCTAGCGGTGCGGGGACTGAAGCTTTCTTT. Translating it yields CASSPSGAGTEAFF.

This clonotype was counted at least ten times. The chain combines TRBV12-3 or TRBV12-4 with TRBJ2-5; D not certain. The CDR3 has 12 amino acids. Between the trimmed V and J ends, which lost 0 bases and 5 bases, there was a span of 4 bases. The CDR3 DNA is TGTGCCAGCAGTTTAGCGCCCGAGACCCAGTACTTC. This codes for CASSLAPETQYF.

Regarding this clonotype: This could be a read error, since a much larger clone is one nucleotide away. The chain joins TRBV11-2 to TRBJ1-3; D gene uncertain. The germline CDR1 and CDR2 sequences are SGHAT and FQNNGV. There are 15 residues in the CDR3. DNA of the CDR3: TGTGCCAGCAGCCTCTTTATTGGTCCCGGAAACACCATACATTTT. Translation gives CASSLFIGPGNTIHF.

The J gene is TRBJ2-7, the V gene TRBV19; no clear D gene. The CDR3 runs 14 residues. Trimming removed 6 bases at V and 0 bases at J, with 12 bases between. The germline V gene has CDR1 LNHDA and CDR2 SQIVND (reference sequence). The CDR3 loop reads CASRKGRNSYEQYF. The CDR3 bases are TGTGCCAGTAGGAAAGGACGGAACTCCTACGAGCAGTACTTC.

The chain carries TRBV10-3 and TRBJ2-1, with 7 nucleotides matching TRBD2. This CDR3 has 17 amino acids. The germline CDR1 and CDR2 sequences are ENHRY and SYGVKD. J lost 1 base, V lost 2 bases, and 8 bases had no gene match. CDR3 protein: CAISETPWGGSYNEQFF. DNA for the CDR3: TGTGCCATCAGTGAGACCCCTTGGGGGGGGTCCTACAATGAGCAGTTCTTC.

In this sample, this clonotype turned up a few times. The V call is TRBV7-7, the J call TRBJ2-3, with D possibly TRBD1 on 6 matching bases. The CDR3 is 15 amino acids. Germline V gene sequence: CDR1 SSHAT, CDR2 FNYEAQ (reference sequence). V lost 5 bases, J lost 2 bases, and 14 bases lay in between. CDR3 DNA: TGTGCCAGCAGCCCAGACCAGGGGTTCACAGATACGCAGTATTTT. Amino acid sequence: CASSPDQGFTDTQYF. Full variable domain (outside the CDR3, taken from reference TRBV7-7 and TRBJ2-3): GAGVSQSPRYKVTKRGQDVTLRCDPISSHATLYWYQQALGQGPEFLTYFNYEAQPDKSGLPSDRFSAERPEGSISTLTIQRTEQRDSAMYRCASSPDQGFTDTQYFGPGTRLTVL.

This chain links TRBV7-2 with TRBJ2-1; D gene uncertain. CDR1 and CDR2 from the germline V gene are SGHTA and FQGNSA. The CDR3 spans 15 residues. V was clipped by 7 bases and J by 10 bases, with 23 bases between them. The CDR3 loop reads CASTFHLGFPGEQFF. For the CDR3, the DNA is TGTGCCAGCACCTTCCACCTAGGGTTCCCTGGCGAGCAGTTCTTC.

This clonotype was seen only a few times. The CDR3 is CSARGADLGTDTQYF. CDR3 coding DNA: TGCAGTGCTAGAGGGGCCGATCTAGGGACAGATACGCAGTATTTT. The V gene is TRBV20-1, the J gene TRBJ2-3; D gene uncertain. V was cut by 1 base and J by 3 bases, with 14 bases left in between. This CDR3 contains 15 residues. Germline V gives CDR1 DFQATT, CDR2 SNEGSKA (reference sequence).

The chain couples TRBV20-1 to TRBJ1-1, with D tentatively TRBD1 (6 bases). There are 15 residues in the CDR3. Between the trimmed V and J ends, which lost 0 bases and 1 base, there was a span of 12 bases. Germline CDR1 and CDR2: DFQATT and SNEGSKA (reference sequence). CDR3: CSARDTGRGNTEAFF. In nucleotides, the CDR3 is TGCAGTGCTAGAGATACTGGCAGGGGGAACACTGAAGCTTTCTTT.

This clonotype was seen repeatedly, ten times or more. V and J are TRBV10-3 and TRBJ1-2, with D hard to call. The ends were cut back, 3 bases at V and 11 bases at J, with 19 bases in the middle. The CDR3 has 14 residues. The germline V gene encodes CDR1 ENHRY and CDR2 SYGVKD. The CDR3 DNA reads as TGTGCCATCAGTGACCCCGACGACGGCGCGCGTTACACCTTC. Encoded protein: CAISDPDDGARYTF.

The J gene is TRBJ2-1, the V gene TRBV27, with D perhaps TRBD1 (7 bases). The germline V and J ends were trimmed by 8 bases and 5 bases, with 19 bases remaining between them. This CDR3 region has 15 residues. The V gene's germline CDR1 is MNHEY and CDR2 SMNVEV (reference sequence). CDR3 DNA: TGTGCCAGCGGTGGAGGGGGCCGGTTGGACAATGAGCAGTTCTTC. Translation gives CASGGGGRLDNEQFF.

This chain uses TRBV15 with TRBJ2-2, with 9 nucleotides matching TRBD2. V gave up 1 base and J gave up 7 bases; unmatched junction bases: 7. The germline V gene encodes CDR1 LNHNV and CDR2 YYDKDF (reference sequence). The CDR3 is made up of 16 amino acids. DNA of the CDR3: TGTGCCACCAGCAGAGTAGAAGCGGGGGGACGCGGGGAGCTGTTTTTT. Its translation is CATSRVEAGGRGELFF. Looking up the rest from reference TRBV15 and TRBJ2-2 gives the full variable domain: DAMVIQNPRYQVTQFGKPVTLSCSQTLNHNVMYWYQQKSSQAPKLLFHYYDKDFNNEADTPDNFQSRRPNTSFCFLDIRSPGLGDTAMYLCATSRVEAGGRGELFFGEGSRLTVL.

This clonotype was seen more than once but under ten times. The chain links TRBV11-1 to TRBJ1-3; TRBD1 matches 7 bases. The CDR3 totals 18 residues. Germline V gives CDR1 SGHAT, CDR2 FQDESV (reference sequence). With 1 base clipped from V and 3 bases from J, the junction kept 12 bases outside the gene matches. The CDR3 nucleotides are TGTGCCAGCAGCTTAGTTGTGTCAGGGGGAAGCTTTGGAAACACCATATATTTT. The encoded protein is CASSLVVSGGSFGNTIYF.

This clonotype has just a few counts. The chain has TRBV7-8 and TRBJ1-1; D might be TRBD1 (5 bases). The V end was cut by 2 bases, the J end by 6 bases, with 10 bases between. The CDR3 sequence is 13 residues long. Germline CDR1 and CDR2: SGHVS and FQNEAQ. For the CDR3, the DNA is TGTGCCAGCAGCTTAATCGGGGCCGCTGAAGCTTTCTTT. Translated: CASSLIGAAEAFF.

This clonotype was seen only a few times. DNA for the CDR3: TGTGCCAGCAACCGCGGGACAGGGCGCTCTAGCACAGATACGCAGTATTTT. The encoded protein is CASNRGTGRSSTDTQYF. The rearrangement uses TRBV25-1 and TRBJ2-3; 9 positions agree with TRBD1. Unmatched junction bases numbered 11, after V lost 7 bases and J lost 0 bases. This CDR3 contains 17 residues. Germline values: CDR1 MGHDK, CDR2 SYGVNS. Full variable domain (rest looked up from reference TRBV25-1 and TRBJ2-3): EADIYQTPRYLVIGTGKKITLECSQTMGHDKMYWYQQDPGMELHLIHYSYGVNSTEKGDLSSESTVSRIRTEHFPLTLESARPSHTSQYLCASNRGTGRSSTDTQYFGPGTRLTVL.

This clonotype was found a few times. This rearrangement joins TRBV5-1 to TRBJ2-1, with D perhaps matching TRBD1 (6 bases). Trimming stripped 0 bases from V and 7 bases from J, with 20 bases between. This CDR3 is 17 amino acids long. Germline V gene sequence: CDR1 SGHRS, CDR2 YFSETQ. The CDR3 region has the DNA TGCGCCAGCAGCTTGGAGCCCATGGGTGGAAGGGGGAATGAGCAGTTCTTC. It yields the protein CASSLEPMGGRGNEQFF.

The chain carries TRBV5-1 and TRBJ2-1, with 7 nucleotides matching TRBD2. Germline V gene sequence: CDR1 SGHRS, CDR2 YFSETQ. The J segment lost 7 bases and the V segment lost 0 bases, leaving 4 bases of the junction unmatched. This CDR3 has 14 residues. This CDR3 is CASSLESSGNEQFF. CDR3 DNA sequence: TGCGCCAGCAGCTTGGAATCTAGCGGTAATGAGCAGTTCTTC.

The chain couples TRBV29-1 to TRBJ2-1; the match to TRBD2 covers 11 bases. V trimming: 4 bases; J trimming: 2 bases; junction bases outside the gene matches: 10. The CDR3 has 17 amino acids. Germline V gene sequence: CDR1 SQVTM, CDR2 ANQGSEA. The CDR3 nucleotides are TGCAGCGTTGTTGGGACGGATAGCGGGAGGGCCTACAATGAGCAGTTCTTC. It codes for CSVVGTDSGRAYNEQFF.

This clonotype was counted a few times. The chain couples TRBV5-1 to TRBJ2-5; D possibly corresponds to TRBD2 (7 bases). This CDR3 has 16 residues. Germline V gene lookup returns CDR1 SGHRS and CDR2 YFSETQ. V lost 4 bases and J 5 bases, leaving 21 bases between the germline ends. This chain's CDR3 is CASSASTGRAGETQYF. DNA for the CDR3: TGCGCCAGCAGCGCCTCCACAGGGAGGGCTGGTGAGACCCAGTACTTC.

V gene TRBV24-1 combines with J gene TRBJ2-1, with a tentative D call TRBD2 (6 bases). The germline V and J ends were trimmed by 10 bases and 7 bases, with 16 bases remaining between them. CDR3 length: 13 residues. CDR1 KGHDR and CDR2 SFDVKD come from the germline V gene. The CDR3 nucleotides read TGTGCCACGCGGGGCAGAAACATGAATGAGCAGTTCTTC. Protein sequence: CATRGRNMNEQFF.

Turning to this clonotype: The junction differs from germline at one of its ends, possibly a read error. The rearrangement joins TRBV11-2 to TRBJ1-1; D gene ambiguous. Germline V gives CDR1 SGHAT, CDR2 FQNNGV. This CDR3 comprises 14 residues. CDR3 region: CASSLVESNAEAFF. CDR3 coding DNA: TGTGCCAGCAGCTTAGTGGAGTCGAACGCTGAAGCTTTCTTT.